A single sample gave rise to the 9 T cell receptor beta chains below, sequenced in a study of blood T cell repertoires in COVID-19. Profiled with immunoSEQ multiplex PCR; TCRdb holds only in-frame clones, not every one. Of 140,000 to 150,000 clones in the sample, more than 70% are singletons; the top ten hold around 1.6%. The material sequenced was peripheral blood. The receptors shown here come from a human donor in a cohort sampled during active COVID-19.

CDR3 coding DNA: TGTGCCAGCAGCTTCCGCAGGGCCGGTCCCGAGCAGTACTTC. It specifies CASSFRRAGPEQYF. The chain recombines TRBV5-8 with TRBJ2-7; D perhaps matches TRBD1 (5 bases). Looked up from germline, CDR1 is SGHTS and CDR2 is YDEGEE. The CDR3 totals 14 residues. The V gene lost 2 bases and the J gene lost 6 bases, with 15 bases spanning the gap.

The rearrangement uses TRBV19 and TRBJ2-3; the D gene is possibly TRBD2 (6 bases). The length of the CDR3 is 15 residues. Germline lookup yields CDR1 LNHDA and CDR2 SQIVND (reference sequence). Trimming cost V 6 bases and J 2 bases, with 15 bases left between them. DNA of the CDR3: TGTGCCAGTAGAGATAGCGGAAGATTCACAGATACGCAGTATTTT. Its protein product is CASRDSGRFTDTQYF.

The rearrangement links TRBV18 to TRBJ1-2; D is uncertain. CDR1 and CDR2 (germline): KGHSH, LQKENI. Trimming took off 2 bases at V and 8 bases at J, with 12 bases between the two ends. This CDR3 region has 13 residues. The CDR3 sequence is CASSPSPEEGYTF. CDR3 in DNA: TGTGCCAGCTCACCAAGTCCGGAGGAGGGCTACACCTTC.

Regarding this clone: Distinct nucleotide sequences in the sample also encode this CDR3. This chain links TRBV5-1 with TRBJ2-2; D is perhaps TRBD2 (6 bases). This CDR3 has 14 amino acids. Germline lookup yields CDR1 SGHRS and CDR2 YFSETQ. Trimming took 0 bases from V and 7 from J, leaving 10 bases between them. For the CDR3, the DNA is TGCGCCAGCAGCTTGGACGGGGGTGGCGGGGAGCTGTTTTTT. Protein sequence: CASSLDGGGGELFF. Full variable domain (missing parts from reference TRBV5-1 and TRBJ2-2): KAGVTQTPRYLIKTRGQQVTLSCSPISGHRSVSWYQQTPGQGLQFLFEYFSETQRNKGNFPGRFSGRQFSNSRSEMNVSTLELGDSALYLCASSLDGGGGELFFGEGSRLTVL.

The chain combines TRBV10-3 with TRBJ2-5, with a tentative D call TRBD2 (7 bases). Germline CDR1 reads ENHRY; CDR2 reads SYGVKD. The CDR3 runs to 14 residues. The V and J ends lost 6 bases and 2 bases respectively, with 13 bases between them. The CDR3 loop is CAIRQAGTQETQYF. In DNA form, the CDR3 reads TGTGCCATCAGGCAAGCGGGGACACAAGAGACCCAGTACTTC.

This CDR3 is CSATGASYEQYF. CDR3 bases: TGCAGCGCTACAGGGGCCTCCTACGAGCAGTACTTC. The gene calls are TRBV29-1 and TRBJ2-7, with 7 nucleotides matching TRBD1. This CDR3 is 12 amino acids long. Germline-derived CDR1 and CDR2 are SQVTM and ANQGSEA. V was pared by 7 bases and J by 0 bases, with 3 bases of the junction left unmatched.

The V call is TRBV7-8, the J call TRBJ2-7; no clear D. CDR1 SGHVS and CDR2 FQNEAQ come from the germline V gene. Trimming stripped 5 bases from V and 3 bases from J, with 17 bases between. This CDR3 comprises 15 residues. The CDR3 DNA follows: TGTGCCAGCAGCCTTGACCTAGGTACTATCTACGAGCAGTACTTC. Translation gives CASSLDLGTIYEQYF.

The chain recombines TRBV27 with TRBJ1-2; D might be TRBD1 (5 bases). The V end lost 6 bases, the J end lost 7 bases, and 15 bases lay between the germline ends. The CDR3 totals 13 residues. Germline CDR1 is MNHEY and CDR2 is SMNVEV (reference sequence). CDR3: CASRPTAEGGYTF. The DNA of the CDR3 is TGTGCCAGCAGACCGACAGCGGAGGGTGGCTACACCTTC.

The chain combines TRBV18 with TRBJ2-7, with D hard to call. There are 14 residues in the CDR3. CDR1 KGHSH and CDR2 LQKENI come from the germline V gene. The germline V and J ends were trimmed by 3 bases and 3 bases, with 12 bases remaining between them. CDR3 DNA: TGTGCCAGCTCACCGAGTAGACCAGGCTACGAGCAGTACTTC. Protein sequence: CASSPSRPGYEQYF. Using reference TRBV18 and TRBJ2-7 for the parts outside the CDR3, the full variable domain is NAGVMQNPRHLVRRRGQEARLRCSPMKGHSHVYWYRQLPEEGLKFMVYLQKENIIDESGMPKERFSAEFPKEGPSILRIQQVVRGDSAAYFCASSPSRPGYEQYFGPGTRLTVT.